This T cell receptor beta chain originates from a study of control samples from healthy donors and cancer patients. Trimming removed 0 bases from V and 4 bases from J, with 6 bases in between. The germline CDR1 and CDR2 sequences are SGHDN and FVKESK. CDR3 size: 13 residues. Here immunoSEQ multiplex PCR was the method, and the copy in TCRdb shows in-frame clones only, minus some. Among around 130,000 clones listed, 85% to 95% were seen once. J is TRBJ2-5 and V is TRBV14, with D unresolved. This sequence originates from a middle-aged man with head and neck cancer. Material: PBMCs. The CDR3 DNA reads TGTGCCAGCAGCCAAGATCCCACAGAGACCCAGTACTTC. Translation gives CASSQDPTETQYF. Supplemented by reference TRBV14 and TRBJ2-5, the full variable domain reads EAGVTQFPSHSVIEKGQTVTLRCDPISGHDNLYWYRRVMGKEIKFLLHFVKESKQDESGMPNNRFLAERTGGTYSTLKVQPAELEDSGVYFCASSQDPTETQYFGPGTRLLVL.